These 28 T cell receptor beta chains share one sample of origin, sequenced in a study of cytomegalovirus exposure and HLA in healthy donors. The PCR employed 60 Vbeta primers together with 13 Jbeta primers. Method: immunoSEQ multiplex PCR; TCRdb's copy keeps in-frame clones and lacks some. The sample includes about 200,000 clones, around four fifths of them seen just once. Sequencing was carried out using PBMCs. The receptors originated from a woman aged 40-49 years in good health and CMV-seronegative.

This sequence joins TRBV6-1 and TRBJ2-1; D is undetermined. The CDR3 contains 13 residues. The germline gives CDR1 MNHNS, CDR2 SASEGT. V dropped 11 bases and J dropped 5 bases, with 16 bases sitting between them. CDR3 DNA: TGTGCCTGTTCCCAGTGGCTGGACAATGAGCAGTTCTTC. It specifies CACSQWLDNEQFF.

This clone was recorded a few times. The chain couples TRBV7-2 to TRBJ2-1; the match to TRBD2 covers 11 bases. Germline assignment: CDR1 SGHTA and CDR2 FQGNSA. This CDR3 is 17 amino acids long. V gave up 3 bases and J gave up 1 base; unmatched junction bases: 5. CDR3 sequence: CASSFRLAGPSYNEQFF. CDR3 DNA: TGTGCCAGCAGCTTCAGACTAGCGGGACCTTCCTACAATGAGCAGTTCTTC.

The V gene is TRBV2, the J gene TRBJ2-1; possible D gene TRBD2, 6 bases. Trimming pared 6 bases from V and 9 bases from J, leaving 24 bases between. Germline loops: CDR1 SNHLY, CDR2 FYNNEI. The CDR3 is 16 amino acids. The CDR3 nucleotides are TGTGCCAGCAGGGACCTGGGGGGAGCGGCCTTTAGTGAGCAGTTCTTC. Residues: CASRDLGGAAFSEQFF.

The rearrangement uses TRBV10-3 and TRBJ2-7; the D gene is possibly TRBD1 (6 bases). The V end was cut by 7 bases, the J end by 0 bases, with 13 bases between. The CDR3 covers 14 residues. Germline V gives CDR1 ENHRY, CDR2 SYGVKD. The CDR3 is CAIKRTESSYEQYF. CDR3 bases: TGTGCCATCAAGAGGACAGAGAGCTCCTACGAGCAGTACTTC.

The chain combines TRBV27 with TRBJ2-5, with 7 bases lining up with TRBD1. V lost 8 bases to trimming and J lost 5 bases; unmatched junction nucleotides: 8. This CDR3 has 13 residues. From germline, CDR1 is MNHEY and CDR2 SMNVEV (reference sequence). In DNA, the CDR3 is TGTGCCAGCTCCTACAGGGGACGGGAGACCCAGTACTTC. Its protein product is CASSYRGRETQYF.

The V and J genes are TRBV28 and TRBJ2-6; D possibly corresponds to TRBD2 (5 bases). This CDR3 comprises 17 residues. Trimming stripped 1 base from V and 0 bases from J, with 10 bases between. From germline, CDR1 is MDHEN and CDR2 SYDVKM. The CDR3 region has the DNA TGTGCCAGCAGTTTATCTGTCGGGAACTCTGGGGCCAACGTCCTGACTTTC. As protein: CASSLSVGNSGANVLTF.

As to this clone: This CDR3 is also generated by other DNA sequences in the sample. The rearrangement links TRBV19 to TRBJ1-1; tentatively, D is TRBD1 (5 bases). V was cut by 5 bases and J by 5 bases, with 12 bases left in between. The CDR3 loop spans 13 amino acids. In germline, CDR1 is LNHDA, CDR2 SQIVND (reference sequence). The CDR3 protein is CASSPRQRTEAFF. The CDR3, as DNA: TGTGCCAGTAGTCCCCGACAGAGGACTGAAGCTTTCTTT.

This chain uses TRBV30 with TRBJ2-2; TRBD1 matches at 7 bases. Germline V lookup: CDR1 GTSNPN, CDR2 SVGIG (reference sequence). The CDR3 contains 15 residues. V gave up 6 bases and J gave up 4 bases; unmatched junction bases: 11. CDR3 sequence reads: CACQGVSRGTGELFF. The CDR3 nucleotides read TGTGCCTGCCAGGGGGTCTCAAGAGGCACCGGGGAGCTGTTTTTT.

The CDR3 region has the DNA TGTGCCAGCAGTGAAGCAGAGGGGACAGGCGGCTATGGCTACACCTTC. This sequence encodes CASSEAEGTGGYGYTF. This sequence joins TRBV6-1 and TRBJ1-2; 8 positions agree with TRBD1. Germline V gene data show CDR1 as MNHNS and CDR2 as SASEGT. This CDR3 spans 16 amino acids. V was pared by 0 bases and J by 4 bases, with 7 bases of the junction left unmatched.

This clone was seen more than once but under ten times. The J gene is TRBJ1-4, the V gene TRBV5-4; TRBD1 aligns across 7 bases. Germline loops: CDR1 SGHNT, CDR2 YYREEE (reference sequence). This CDR3 contains 16 residues. The junction had 11 bases not matched to a gene; V was cut back by 4 bases and J by 5 bases. This CDR3 is CASSRQAGQKNEKLFF. The DNA of the CDR3 is TGTGCCAGCAGCCGTCAGGCGGGACAGAAAAATGAAAAACTGTTTTTT.

The chain has TRBV29-1 and TRBJ2-3; 10 nucleotides align to TRBD1. This CDR3 has 17 residues. V shed 2 bases, J shed 5 bases, and the junction held 13 bases outside the gene matches. Germline CDR1 reads SQVTM; CDR2 reads ANQGSEA. The CDR3 nucleotides read TGCAGCGTTGAACCCCCCGCCGGGACAGGGGTACTAGATACGCAGTATTTT. Encoded protein: CSVEPPAGTGVLDTQYF.

The chain couples TRBV18 to TRBJ2-7; TRBD2 aligns across 11 bases. Germline V lookup: CDR1 KGHSH, CDR2 LQKENI. V lost 4 bases to trimming and J lost 4 bases; unmatched junction nucleotides: 9. The CDR3 spans 16 residues. The CDR3: CASSRPGTSGLYEQYF. The CDR3 DNA follows: TGTGCCAGCTCACGTCCCGGGACTAGCGGATTATACGAGCAGTACTTC.

The genes are TRBV27 and TRBJ1-1; no reliable D call. V was cut by 2 bases and J by 1 base, with 14 bases left in between. The CDR3 length is 16 residues. CDR1 MNHEY and CDR2 SMNVEV come from the germline V gene (reference sequence). The CDR3 loop reads CASSLTPRQRNTEAFF. CDR3 nucleotide sequence: TGTGCCAGCAGTTTAACTCCTAGGCAGAGGAACACTGAAGCTTTCTTT.

DNA of the CDR3: TGTGCCTGGAGTGTACAAGTGACTAGCGGGAGTATTTCCGGGGAGCTGTTTTTT. Translation: CAWSVQVTSGSISGELFF. The chain uses TRBV30 and TRBJ2-2; 12 bases are shared with TRBD2. V dropped 0 bases and J dropped 6; count of bases not matched to a gene: 11. CDR1 and CDR2 (germline): GTSNPN, SVGIG (reference sequence). The CDR3 contains 18 residues. The variable domain in full, completed from reference TRBV30 and TRBJ2-2, reads SQTIHQWPATLVQPVGSPLSLECTVEGTSNPNLYWYRQAAGRGLQLLFYSVGIGQISSEVPQNLSASRPQDRQFILSSKKLLLSDSGFYLCAWSVQVTSGSISGELFFGEGSRLTVL.

This chain's CDR3 is CASSGDRGAYNEQFF. Here the CDR3 DNA reads TGTGCCAGTAGTGGAGACCGGGGTGCGTACAATGAGCAGTTCTTC. The chain joins TRBV19 to TRBJ2-1; possibly TRBD2 for D (5 bases). The CDR3 loop spans 15 amino acids. Per germline, CDR1 LNHDA and CDR2 SQIVND (reference sequence). V shed 5 bases and J shed 4 bases, with 15 bases lying between them.

The chain joins TRBV5-1 to TRBJ2-7; D might be TRBD1 (6 bases). The CDR3 runs to 12 residues. V shed 4 bases and J shed 5 bases, with 10 bases lying between them. Germline-derived CDR1 and CDR2 are SGHRS and YFSETQ. CDR3 region: CASSPHRDEQYF. Here the CDR3 DNA reads TGCGCCAGCAGCCCACACAGGGACGAGCAGTACTTC.

The chain carries TRBV6-6 and TRBJ2-3; 11 positions agree with TRBD2. In germline, CDR1 is MNHNY, CDR2 SVGAGI (reference sequence). CDR3 length: 15 residues. V shed 10 bases, J shed 2 bases, and the junction held 8 bases outside the gene matches. The CDR3 nucleotides are TGTGCCACAAACAGACTAGCGGGAACCACAGATACGCAGTATTTT. This codes for CATNRLAGTTDTQYF.

This clone occurred a few times. The genes are TRBV5-6 and TRBJ1-1; D ambiguous. Trimming stripped 0 bases from V and 8 bases from J, with 5 bases between. Germline V CDR1 and CDR2: SGHDT, YYEEEE. The CDR3 has 11 residues. CDR3 in DNA: TGTGCCAGCAGCTTGGACAGCGAAGCTTTCTTT. Protein sequence: CASSLDSEAFF.

V is TRBV6-5 and J is TRBJ2-7; perhaps TRBD2 as D (6 bases). V was trimmed by 6 bases and J by 2 bases, leaving 11 bases between them. Per germline, CDR1 MNHEY and CDR2 SVGAGI. This CDR3 comprises 13 residues. The DNA for the CDR3 is TGTGCCAGCAGGGGGACTTCGGCCTACGAGCAGTACTTC. As protein: CASRGTSAYEQYF.

This clone has just a few counts. CDR3 sequence (DNA): TGTGCCAGCTATCGGGACGAAGGGGGTGAGCAGTTCTTC. This codes for CASYRDEGGEQFF. The J gene is TRBJ2-1, the V gene TRBV6-1; TRBD1 is a possible D gene (6 bases). V shed 8 bases and J shed 9 bases, with 17 bases lying between them. The V gene's germline CDR1 is MNHNS and CDR2 SASEGT. This CDR3 comprises 13 residues.

The V gene is TRBV9, the J gene TRBJ1-2, with 12 bases identical to TRBD1. Germline V gene sequence: CDR1 SGDLS, CDR2 YYNGEE. The J segment lost 10 bases and the V segment lost 2 bases, leaving 21 bases of the junction unmatched. CDR3 length: 19 residues. DNA for the CDR3: TGTGCCAGCAGCGTTCGGGACAGGGGGCCAGGGGGAGCTCTTGGAATCTACACCTTC. This gives the protein CASSVRDRGPGGALGIYTF.

V gene TRBV19 combines with J gene TRBJ2-3, with 11 bases aligning to TRBD2. The germline CDR1 and CDR2 sequences are LNHDA and SQIVND (reference sequence). Trimming at V came to 6 bases and at J to 0 bases, leaving 2 bases not matched to a gene. This CDR3 comprises 15 residues. The CDR3 here is CASRGLAASTDTQYF. CDR3 in DNA: TGTGCCAGTAGGGGACTAGCGGCTAGCACAGATACGCAGTATTTT.

The chain recombines TRBV5-1 with TRBJ1-4, with a tentative D call TRBD1 (6 bases). Germline V gene data show CDR1 as SGHRS and CDR2 as YFSETQ. V lost 0 bases and J 7 bases, leaving 10 bases between the germline ends. This CDR3 comprises 14 residues. The CDR3 sequence: CASSLGGRGEKLFF. Here the CDR3 DNA reads TGCGCCAGCAGCTTGGGGGGGCGAGGTGAAAAACTGTTTTTT.

The CDR3, as DNA: TGTGCCAGCAGCGCGGACAGGAATCAGCCCCAGCATTTT. Its protein product is CASSADRNQPQHF. The genes are TRBV9 and TRBJ1-5; 7 positions agree with TRBD1. J gave up 4 bases and V 3 bases, and 1 base lay outside the gene matches. The CDR3 is made up of 13 amino acids. CDR1 and CDR2 from the germline V gene are SGDLS and YYNGEE.

The chain has TRBV10-1 and TRBJ2-3, with 7 bases that match TRBD1. Germline CDR1 is WNHNN and CDR2 is SYGVQD (reference sequence). V lost 6 bases and J lost 2; bases outside the gene matches: 5. CDR3 length equals 14 residues. This CDR3 is CASRGDSFTDTQYF. The CDR3 DNA reads TGCGCCAGCAGAGGGGACAGCTTCACAGATACGCAGTATTTT.

The chain combines TRBV5-4 with TRBJ2-3; 11 nucleotides line up with TRBD2. This CDR3 comprises 14 residues. V lost 4 bases, J lost 9 bases, and 7 bases stayed unmatched. Per the germline V gene, CDR1 is SGHNT and CDR2 is YYREEE (reference sequence). CDR3 nucleotide sequence: TGTGCCAGCAGCGAAAGACTAGCGGGATCGACGCAGTATTTT. It encodes CASSERLAGSTQYF.

This rearrangement joins TRBV5-1 to TRBJ2-5; 10 bases are shared with TRBD1. CDR3 length: 14 residues. Germline trimming cut 3 bases from V and 3 bases from J; bases unmatched to any gene: 2. Germline CDR1 reads SGHRS; CDR2 reads YFSETQ. The CDR3 here is CASSSGTGEETQYF. CDR3 sequence (DNA): TGCGCCAGCAGCTCCGGGACAGGGGAAGAGACCCAGTACTTC. Full variable domain (missing parts from reference TRBV5-1 and TRBJ2-5): KAGVTQTPRYLIKTRGQQVTLSCSPISGHRSVSWYQQTPGQGLQFLFEYFSETQRNKGNFPGRFSGRQFSNSRSEMNVSTLELGDSALYLCASSSGTGEETQYFGPGTRLLVL.

Turning to this clone: A read error may account for a junction end that differs from germline. This chain links TRBV7-3 with TRBJ2-6; TRBD1 matches 7 bases. The germline V gene has CDR1 SGHTA and CDR2 FQGTGA. This CDR3 comprises 15 residues. CDR3 residues: CASSSTGAGANALTF. As DNA, the CDR3 is TGTGCCAGCAGCTCAACAGGGGCTGGGGCCAACGCCCTGACTTTC.